The rows below give T cell receptor beta chains drawn from one sample of a study of blood T cell repertoires in COVID-19. The data were produced by immunoSEQ multiplex PCR, yet TCRdb's version contains in-frame clones alone and is incomplete. The sample lists 200,000 or so clones; 85% to 90% were seen once. Sequenced: peripheral blood. The source is a person aged 70 to 85 with COVID-19, enrolled during active disease. The CDR3 runs from the conserved cysteine through the conserved F or W. The D gene is left open where the match is weak. Clone size is shown for a subset of rows, as once, few, many or a class of expanded clone.

>TRBV7-6|NA|NA|TRBJ2-1
TGTGCCAGCAGCTTCGGGTCCGGGTTAGGATCGGGTGAGCAGTTCTTC
CASSFGSGLGSGEQFF
>TRBV10-3|few|NA|TRBJ2-6
TGTGCCATCAGTGGGGGCCAAGATTTCTCTGGGGCCAACGTCCTGACTTTC
CAISGGQDFSGANVLTF
>TRBV28|NA|NA|TRBJ1-5
TGTGCCAGCACCTCGGGGTATAGCAATCAGCCCCAGCATTTT
CASTSGYSNQPQHF
>TRBV3-1/TRBV3-2|NA|NA|TRBJ1-5
TGTGCCAGCGCCGTGGGCGGGGGATTAAATCAGCCCCAGCATTTT
CASAVGGGLNQPQHF
>TRBV28|NA|TRBD1|TRBJ2-1
TGTGCCAGCAGTTCCTCAGGGGGCAACAACATCAATGAGCAGTTCTTC
CASSSSGGNNINEQFF
>TRBV25-1|NA|NA|TRBJ2-5
TGTGCCAGCAGTGAGGCCAGGGTCGGGGAGACCCAGTACTTC
CASSEARVGETQYF
>TRBV27|NA|TRBD2|TRBJ2-2
TGTGCCAGCTCTAGCGGGAGGCAAATCACCGGGGAGCTGTTTTTT
CASSSGRQITGELFF
>TRBV7-2|NA|NA|TRBJ1-3
TGTGCCAGCAGCTTAGCGCTTTCACAAGCTGGAAACACCATATATTTT
CASSLALSQAGNTIYF
>TRBV30|NA|NA|TRBJ2-5
TGTGCCTGGAGTGTATCTGAGACCCAGTACTTC
CAWSVSETQYF
>TRBV28|NA|TRBD2|TRBJ2-2
TGTGCCAGCAGAACTAGCGTCGGGGAGCTGTTTTTT
CASRTSVGELFF
>TRBV12-3/TRBV12-4|few|NA|TRBJ2-3
TGTGCCAGCAGTTTACTCAGGACAGATACGCAGTATTTT
CASSLLRTDTQYF
>TRBV6-5|NA|NA|TRBJ2-7
TGTGCCAGCAGGCTAAGACAGTCTTCCTACGAGCAGTACTTC
CASRLRQSSYEQYF
>TRBV5-1|once|TRBD2|TRBJ2-5
TGCGCCAGCAGCTTTCCACCGGGACTAGCGGGAGTTAGTGGTATAGAGACCCAGTACTTC
CASSFPPGLAGVSGIETQYF
>TRBV30|once|TRBD2|TRBJ2-5
TGTGCCTGGAGTACGGGGGAGGGACTAGAGAGTGAGACCCAGTACTTC
CAWSTGEGLESETQYF
>TRBV19|once|TRBD1|TRBJ1-1
TGTGCAACAGGGGGAAACGTCCGAAATGAAGCTTTCTTT
CATGGNVRNEAFF
>TRBV5-5|NA|NA|TRBJ2-6
TGTGCCAGCAGCCCCGATGGTCTGAGGGTTGCTGGGGCCAACGTCCTGACTTTC
CASSPDGLRVAGANVLTF
>TRBV6-5|NA|TRBD1|TRBJ1-1
TGTGCCAGCAACCCCGGACAGGGTAAGGCTGAAGCTTTCTTT
CASNPGQGKAEAFF
>TRBV11-2|NA|NA|TRBJ1-6
TGTGCCAGCAGCCCTTTCATGGGTTCGGGTTCACCCCTCCACTTT
CASSPFMGSGSPLHF
>TRBV4-2|NA|TRBD1|TRBJ1-4
TGTGCCAGCAGCCAAGAGCCTTCCGGGACAGGGATTGAAAAACTGTTTTTT
CASSQEPSGTGIEKLFF
>TRBV9|NA|TRBD1|TRBJ1-3
TGTGCCAGCAGCGTAGAGGGAATAACAGGGGCTGGAAACACCATATATTTT
CASSVEGITGAGNTIYF
>TRBV28|NA|TRBD1|TRBJ1-1
TGTGCCAGCAGGGGGACAGGGGGCAAGGGTGAAGCTTTCTTT
CASRGTGGKGEAFF